This T cell receptor (beta chain) stems from a study of CD8 T cells in Susac syndrome. The V gene lost 1 base and the J gene lost 3 bases, with 10 bases spanning the gap. Germline CDR1 and CDR2: SEHNR and FQNEAQ (reference sequence). This CDR3 has 14 residues. A word on this clonotype: Its antigen is unknown.

RNA amounts of 0.5 to 1 ug underwent reverse transcription with random hexamers. Amplification of TCR beta CDR3 across 54 Vbeta and 13 Jbeta was performed with immunoSEQ multiplex PCR. TCRdb re-called the immunoSEQ multiplex PCR reads through MiXCR, storing one row per CDR3 protein. The sample yields roughly 120,000 distinct CDR3 sequences, over 85% seen once. Sequencing targeted TCR beta in T cells from blood (CD8+ and CD4+). TEMRA cells were enriched by FACS, while CD8+ and CD4+ T cells were obtained through a negative isolation that was performed magnetically. Study-wide findings and caveats: It was acknowledged in the study that its TCR sequencing and HLA analysis involved a relatively small number of individuals.

Material for sequencing was CD8+ T cells from PBMCs. The sequence was obtained from a human donor with multiple sclerosis. V usage is TRBV7-9 and J usage is TRBJ2-7; tentatively, D is TRBD2 (5 bases). The CDR3 DNA sequence: TGTGCCAGCAGCTTAGAGGGTAGCGTCTACGAGCAGTACTTC. Protein product: CASSLEGSVYEQYF.